The 5 T cell receptor beta chains below all came from one sample that was sequenced in a study of CD8 T cells in ankylosing spondylitis. TCRdb itself ran the 5' RACE reads through MiXCR, one entry per CDR3 protein. The top ten hold 10% to 15% of the sample, which has 300,000 to 400,000 distinct CDR3 sequences, 20% to 25% seen once. What was sequenced was blood, either unsorted or a sorted T cell fraction (not recorded which). Receptors were obtained from a male donor with ankylosing spondylitis or in good health (not recorded which).

CDR3 protein: CSARVFGGHFHEQYF. DNA of the CDR3: TGCAGTGCTAGAGTCTTCGGGGGCCACTTCCACGAGCAGTACTTC. The rearrangement joins TRBV20-1 to TRBJ2-7, with D perhaps given as TRBD1 or TRBD2 (6 bases each). The CDR3 covers 15 residues. Trimming shortened V by 1 base and J by 5 bases, and 18 bases separated the two germline ends. From germline, CDR1 is DFQATT and CDR2 SNEGSKA (reference sequence).

The chain employs TRBV12-3 or TRBV12-4 and TRBJ2-3; perhaps TRBD2 as D (6 bases). V was trimmed by 6 bases and J by 2 bases, leaving 21 bases between them. The CDR3 is 17 amino acids. The chain's CDR3 is CASSTTVSGEDTDTQYF. The CDR3 nucleotides read TGTGCCAGCAGCACCACAGTCTCGGGGGAAGACACAGATACGCAGTATTTT.

The rearrangement uses TRBV7-6 and TRBJ2-5; the D is unclear. The V gene's germline CDR1 is SGHVS and CDR2 FNYEAQ. V was cut by 1 base and J by 0 bases, with 6 bases left in between. The CDR3 has 14 amino acids. The CDR3 DNA reads as TGTGCCAGCAGCTTAGGGGTCGACCAAGAGACCCAGTACTTC. Translated, it gives CASSLGVDQETQYF.

This clonotype has a handful of counts. The chain combines TRBV7-9 with TRBJ2-3; D gene uncertain. The V end was cut by 8 bases, the J end by 1 base, with 10 bases between. The CDR3 runs to 13 residues. Germline V gene sequence: CDR1 SEHNR, CDR2 FQNEAQ (reference sequence). The CDR3 region has the DNA TGTGCCAGCCGGCAGCACGGCACAGATACGCAGTATTTT. Its protein is CASRQHGTDTQYF. The variable domain in full, with the rest retrieved from reference TRBV7-9 and TRBJ2-3, is DTGVSQNPRHKITKRGQNVTFRCDPISEHNRLYWYRQTLGQGPEFLTYFQNEAQLEKSRLLSDRFSAERPKGSFSTLEIQRTEQGDSAMYLCASRQHGTDTQYFGPGTRLTVL.

The genes are TRBV2 and TRBJ2-3, with no clear D. Trimming shortened V by 4 bases and J by 3 bases, and 11 bases separated the two germline ends. From germline, CDR1 is SNHLY and CDR2 FYNNEI. CDR3 length: 14 residues. The CDR3 loop is CASSAVSNTDTQYF. In DNA, the CDR3 is TGTGCCAGCAGTGCGGTCTCCAATACAGATACGCAGTATTTT.